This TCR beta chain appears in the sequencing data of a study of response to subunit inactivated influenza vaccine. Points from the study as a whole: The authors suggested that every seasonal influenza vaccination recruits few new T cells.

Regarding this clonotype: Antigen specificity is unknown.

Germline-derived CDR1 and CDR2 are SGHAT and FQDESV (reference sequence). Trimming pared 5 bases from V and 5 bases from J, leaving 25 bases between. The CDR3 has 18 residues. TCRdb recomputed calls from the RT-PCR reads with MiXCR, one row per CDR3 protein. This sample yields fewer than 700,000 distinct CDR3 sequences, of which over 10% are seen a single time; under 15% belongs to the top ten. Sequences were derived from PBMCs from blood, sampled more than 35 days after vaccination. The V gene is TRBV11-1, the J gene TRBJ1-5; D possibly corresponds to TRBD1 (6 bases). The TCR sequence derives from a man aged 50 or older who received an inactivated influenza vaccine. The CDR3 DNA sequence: TGTGCCAGCAGCCGCACTTCCTATTCGGGACAAGGGGATCAGCCCCAGCATTTT. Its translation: CASSRTSYSGQGDQPQHF.